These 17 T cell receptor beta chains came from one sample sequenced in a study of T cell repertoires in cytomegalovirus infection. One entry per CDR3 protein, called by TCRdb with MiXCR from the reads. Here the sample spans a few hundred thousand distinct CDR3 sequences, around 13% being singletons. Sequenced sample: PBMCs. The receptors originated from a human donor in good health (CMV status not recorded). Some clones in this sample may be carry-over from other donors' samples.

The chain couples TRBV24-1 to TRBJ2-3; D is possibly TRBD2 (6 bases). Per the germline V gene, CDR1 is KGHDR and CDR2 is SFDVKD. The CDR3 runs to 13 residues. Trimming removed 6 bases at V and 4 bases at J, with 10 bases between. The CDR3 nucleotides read TGTGCCACCAGTCGGGGAGGCGCAGATACGCAGTATTTT. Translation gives CATSRGGADTQYF.

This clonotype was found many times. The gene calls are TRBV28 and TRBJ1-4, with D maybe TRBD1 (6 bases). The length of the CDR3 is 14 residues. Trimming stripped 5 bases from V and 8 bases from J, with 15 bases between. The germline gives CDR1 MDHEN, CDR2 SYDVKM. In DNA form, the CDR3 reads TGTGCCAGCAGTCAGACAGGCGGTGGCGAAAAACTGTTTTTT. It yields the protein CASSQTGGGEKLFF.

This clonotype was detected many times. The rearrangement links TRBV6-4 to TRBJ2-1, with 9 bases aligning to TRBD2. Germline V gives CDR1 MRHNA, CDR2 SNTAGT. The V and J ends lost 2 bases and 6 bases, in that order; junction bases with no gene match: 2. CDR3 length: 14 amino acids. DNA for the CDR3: TGTGCCAGCAGTGACGGGACTAGCTCCAATGAGCAGTTCTTC. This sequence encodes CASSDGTSSNEQFF.

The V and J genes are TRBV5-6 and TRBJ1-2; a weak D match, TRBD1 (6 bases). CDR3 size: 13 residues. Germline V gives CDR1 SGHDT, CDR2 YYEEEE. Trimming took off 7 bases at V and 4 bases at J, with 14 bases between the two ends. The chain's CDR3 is CASFRGDTYGYTF. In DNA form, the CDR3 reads TGTGCCAGCTTTAGGGGGGACACCTATGGCTACACCTTC.

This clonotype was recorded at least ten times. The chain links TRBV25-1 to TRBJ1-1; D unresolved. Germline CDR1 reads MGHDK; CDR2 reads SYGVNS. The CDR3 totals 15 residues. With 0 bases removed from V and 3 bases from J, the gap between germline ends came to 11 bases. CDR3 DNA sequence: TGTGCCAGCAGTGAATATGGATCAAGGGACACTGAAGCTTTCTTT. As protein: CASSEYGSRDTEAFF.

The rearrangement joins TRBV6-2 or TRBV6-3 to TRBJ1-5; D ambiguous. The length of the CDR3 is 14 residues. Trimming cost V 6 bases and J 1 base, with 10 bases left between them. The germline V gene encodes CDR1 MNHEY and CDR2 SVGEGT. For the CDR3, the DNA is TGTGCCAGCAGAAATGGTAAGAGCAATCAGCCCCAGCATTTT. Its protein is CASRNGKSNQPQHF.

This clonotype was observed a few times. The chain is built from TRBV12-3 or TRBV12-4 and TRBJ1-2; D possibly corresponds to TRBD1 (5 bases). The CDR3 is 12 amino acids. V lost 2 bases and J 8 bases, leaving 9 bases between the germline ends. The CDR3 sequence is CASSLKGKGYTF. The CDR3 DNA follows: TGTGCCAGCAGTTTAAAGGGGAAAGGCTACACCTTC.

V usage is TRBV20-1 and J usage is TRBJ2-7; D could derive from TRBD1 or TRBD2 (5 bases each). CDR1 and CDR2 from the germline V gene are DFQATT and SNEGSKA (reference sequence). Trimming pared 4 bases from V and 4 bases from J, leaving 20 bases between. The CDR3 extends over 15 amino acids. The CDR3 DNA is TGCAGTGCTAAGACCACCCCGGGACCCCAATACGAGCAGTACTTC. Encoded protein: CSAKTTPGPQYEQYF.

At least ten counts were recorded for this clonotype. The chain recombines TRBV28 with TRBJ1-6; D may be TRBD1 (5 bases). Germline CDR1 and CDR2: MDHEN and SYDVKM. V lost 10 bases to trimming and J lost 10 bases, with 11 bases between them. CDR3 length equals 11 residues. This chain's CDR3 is CATLGDSPLHF. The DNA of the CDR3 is TGTGCCACCCTTGGGGACTCACCCCTCCACTTT.

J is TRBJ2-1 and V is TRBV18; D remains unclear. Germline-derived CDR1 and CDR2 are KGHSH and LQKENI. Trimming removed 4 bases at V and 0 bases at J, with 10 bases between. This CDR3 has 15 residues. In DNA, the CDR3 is TGTGCCAGCTCACTTCGCCAGTTCTCCTACAATGAGCAGTTCTTC. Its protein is CASSLRQFSYNEQFF.

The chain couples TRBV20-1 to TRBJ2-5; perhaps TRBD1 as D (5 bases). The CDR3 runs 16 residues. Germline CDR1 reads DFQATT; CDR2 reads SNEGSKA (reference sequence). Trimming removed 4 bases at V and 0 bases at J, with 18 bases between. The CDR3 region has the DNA TGCAGTGCTAACCTGGCCCGGACACTGTACCAAGAGACCCAGTACTTC. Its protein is CSANLARTLYQETQYF.

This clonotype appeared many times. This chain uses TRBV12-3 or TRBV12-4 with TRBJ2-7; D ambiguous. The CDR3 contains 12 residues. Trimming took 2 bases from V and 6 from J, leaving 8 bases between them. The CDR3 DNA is TGTGCCAGCAGTTTAATGGGAATCGAGCAGTACTTC. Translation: CASSLMGIEQYF.

CDR3 in DNA: TGTGCCAGTAGTAGTAGAAGACAGAGCTCTGGAAACACCATATATTTT. This translates into CASSSRRQSSGNTIYF. J is TRBJ1-3 and V is TRBV19, with D possibly being TRBD1 (5 bases). The germline V and J ends were trimmed by 4 bases and 0 bases, with 13 bases remaining between them. Germline V gene data show CDR1 as LNHDA and CDR2 as SQIVND (reference sequence). The CDR3 is 16 residues long.

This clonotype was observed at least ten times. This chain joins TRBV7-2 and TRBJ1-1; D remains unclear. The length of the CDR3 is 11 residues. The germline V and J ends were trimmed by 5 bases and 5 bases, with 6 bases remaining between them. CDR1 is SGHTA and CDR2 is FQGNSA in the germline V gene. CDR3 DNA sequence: TGTGCCAGCAGCCCGGTAACTGAAGCTTTCTTT. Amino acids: CASSPVTEAFF.

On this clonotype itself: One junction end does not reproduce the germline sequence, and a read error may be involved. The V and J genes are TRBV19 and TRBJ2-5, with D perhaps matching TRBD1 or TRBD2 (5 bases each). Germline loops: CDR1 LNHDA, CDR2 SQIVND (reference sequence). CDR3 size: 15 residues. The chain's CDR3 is CASSLRRSGQETQHF. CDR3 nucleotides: TGTGCCAGTAGTCTGCGGAGGTCCGGACAAGAGACCCAGCACTTC.

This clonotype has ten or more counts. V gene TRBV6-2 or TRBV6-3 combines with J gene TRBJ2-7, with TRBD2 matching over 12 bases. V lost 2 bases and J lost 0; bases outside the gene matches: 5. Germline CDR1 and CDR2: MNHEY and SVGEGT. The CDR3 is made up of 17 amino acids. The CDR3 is CASSYQRLAGASYEQYF. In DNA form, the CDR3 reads TGTGCCAGCAGTTACCAACGACTAGCGGGGGCCTCCTACGAGCAGTACTTC.

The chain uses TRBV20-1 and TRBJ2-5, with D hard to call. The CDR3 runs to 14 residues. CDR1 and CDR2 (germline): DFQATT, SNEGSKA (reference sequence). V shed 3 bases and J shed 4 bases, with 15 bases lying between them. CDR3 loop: CSARRGSGGETQYF. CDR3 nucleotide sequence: TGCAGTGCTAGGCGAGGTTCGGGTGGAGAGACCCAGTACTTC.